This entry concerns a single T cell receptor beta chain. The antigen remains unidentified. Time point noted: persistent/refractory GD, antithyroid drugs over 5 years with positive TRAb. RNA isolated from PBMCs was used to make the TCR library. Building of the TCR beta libraries involved iRepertoire HTBI primers and Arm-PCR of CDR3 regions. TCRdb used MiXCR to reprocess the multiplex PCR reads, holding one entry per CDR3 protein. The sample yields about 470,000 distinct CDR3 sequences, 20% to 25% seen once. Germline CDR1 is SGHTA and CDR2 is FQGNSA. CDR3 size: 14 residues. Trimming shortened V by 5 bases and J by 6 bases, and 15 bases separated the two germline ends. The data are from a study of regulatory T cells in long-lasting Graves disease. Study conclusions and caveats: Reduced TCR diversity was observed in persistent Graves' patients versus newly diagnosed patients. Small sample size may have lowered accuracy.

The chain couples TRBV7-2 to TRBJ2-3; D perhaps matches TRBD2 (5 bases). The TCR sequence derives from a female donor with Graves disease. Sequencing was performed on peripheral blood mononuclear cells (PBMCs), taken when the disease was refractory, from a patient treated with antithyroid drugs. CDR3 protein: CASSRAGAADTQYF. The CDR3 nucleotides read TGTGCCAGCAGCCGGGCGGGCGCAGCGGATACGCAGTATTTT.